The TCR beta chain described here comes from a study of OX40 agonist ivuxolimab in advanced cancers. Background on the study: Participants could have had prior anti-PD-1, anti-PD-L1 or anti-CTLA-4 therapy, and approximately 37% had some. General study points: It was also the case that some nonresponders had low normalized T-cell clonal expansion. Clonal expansion was seen in CD4+ and CD8+ blood T cells by week 6 at 0.1 to 3.0 mg/kg.

With regard to this clone: Its antigen is still unknown.

Germline CDR1 and CDR2: LNHDA and SQIVND (reference sequence). Trimming at V came to 7 bases and at J to 6 bases, leaving 11 bases not matched to a gene. CDR3 size: 15 residues. Here immunoSEQ multiplex PCR was the method, and the copy in TCRdb shows in-frame clones only, minus some. Among 13,000 to 15,000 clones listed, approximately 87% were seen once. This specimen was CD4+ or CD8+ T cells sorted from blood, taken in a trial of the OX40 agonist ivuxolimab. This chain links TRBV19 with TRBJ1-2, with 10 bases fitting TRBD1. The source is an adult with an advanced solid tumor such as melanoma, head and neck, liver or kidney cancer. CDR3 coding DNA: TGTGCCAGTACTTTCCCGGGACAGGGGTTGAATGGCTACACCTTC. Its protein product is CASTFPGQGLNGYTF.